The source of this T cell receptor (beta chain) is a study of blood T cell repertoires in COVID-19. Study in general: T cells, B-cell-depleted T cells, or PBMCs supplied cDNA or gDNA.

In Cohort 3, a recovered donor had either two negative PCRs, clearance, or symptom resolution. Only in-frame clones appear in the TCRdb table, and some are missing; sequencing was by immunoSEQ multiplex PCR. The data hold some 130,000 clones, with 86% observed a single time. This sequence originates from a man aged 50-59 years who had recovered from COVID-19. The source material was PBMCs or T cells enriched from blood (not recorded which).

The CDR3, as DNA: TGTGCCAGTAGGGGGTTCACAGGGTCCAATGAGCAGTTCTTC. It encodes CASRGFTGSNEQFF. V gene TRBV19 combines with J gene TRBJ2-1, with a tentative D call TRBD1 (6 bases). Trimming removed 6 bases at V and 6 bases at J, with 15 bases between. The CDR3 covers 14 residues. Germline V gene data show CDR1 as LNHDA and CDR2 as SQIVND (reference sequence).